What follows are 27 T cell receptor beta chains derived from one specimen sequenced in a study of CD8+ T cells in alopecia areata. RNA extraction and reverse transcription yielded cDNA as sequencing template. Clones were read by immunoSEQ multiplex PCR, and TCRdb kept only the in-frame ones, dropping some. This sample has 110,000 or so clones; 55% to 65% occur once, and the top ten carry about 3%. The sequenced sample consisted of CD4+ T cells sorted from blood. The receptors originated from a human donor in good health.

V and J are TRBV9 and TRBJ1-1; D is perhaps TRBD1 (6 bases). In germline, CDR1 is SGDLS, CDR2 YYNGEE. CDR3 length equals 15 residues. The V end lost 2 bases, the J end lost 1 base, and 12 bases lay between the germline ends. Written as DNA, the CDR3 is TGTGCCAGCAGCGTCACAGGGCTATCGAACACTGAAGCTTTCTTT. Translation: CASSVTGLSNTEAFF.

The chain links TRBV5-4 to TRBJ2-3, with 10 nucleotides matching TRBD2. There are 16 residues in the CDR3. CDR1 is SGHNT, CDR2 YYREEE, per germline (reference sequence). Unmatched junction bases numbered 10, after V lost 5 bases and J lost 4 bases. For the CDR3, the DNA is TGTGCCAGCAGGTACCTTACTAGCGGGGCCGCAGATACGCAGTATTTT. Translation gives CASRYLTSGAADTQYF.

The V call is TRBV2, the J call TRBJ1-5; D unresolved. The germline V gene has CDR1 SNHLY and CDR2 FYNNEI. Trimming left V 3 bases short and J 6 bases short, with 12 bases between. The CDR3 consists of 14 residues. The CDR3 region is CASSDEGMVQPQHF. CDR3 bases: TGTGCCAGCAGTGATGAGGGAATGGTTCAGCCCCAGCATTTT.

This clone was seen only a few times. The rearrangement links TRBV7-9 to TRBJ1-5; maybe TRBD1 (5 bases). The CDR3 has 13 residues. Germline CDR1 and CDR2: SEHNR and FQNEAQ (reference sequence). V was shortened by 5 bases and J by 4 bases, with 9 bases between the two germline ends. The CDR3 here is CASSPQVNQPQHF. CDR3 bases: TGTGCCAGCAGCCCACAGGTTAATCAGCCCCAGCATTTT.

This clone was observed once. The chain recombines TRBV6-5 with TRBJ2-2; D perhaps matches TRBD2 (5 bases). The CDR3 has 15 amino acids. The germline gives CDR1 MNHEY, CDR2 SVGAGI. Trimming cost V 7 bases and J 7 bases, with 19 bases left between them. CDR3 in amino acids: CASTRGQGWDGELFF. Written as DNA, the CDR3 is TGTGCCAGCACCCGCGGGCAAGGGTGGGACGGGGAGCTGTTTTTT.

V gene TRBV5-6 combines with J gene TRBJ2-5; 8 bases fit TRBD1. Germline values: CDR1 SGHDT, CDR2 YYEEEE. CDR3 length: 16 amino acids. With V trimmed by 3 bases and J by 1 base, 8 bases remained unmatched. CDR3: CASSYRTGSIQETQYF. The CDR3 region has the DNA TGTGCCAGCAGCTACCGGACAGGGTCGATCCAAGAGACCCAGTACTTC.

The CDR3 loop is CASRSDSTGELFF. CDR3 coding DNA: TGTGCCAGCAGATCTGACAGTACCGGGGAGCTGTTTTTT. The chain joins TRBV5-6 to TRBJ2-2; TRBD1 might be the D (5 bases). The V end was cut by 5 bases, the J end by 5 bases, with 10 bases between. The CDR3 has 13 amino acids. The germline V gene has CDR1 SGHDT and CDR2 YYEEEE.

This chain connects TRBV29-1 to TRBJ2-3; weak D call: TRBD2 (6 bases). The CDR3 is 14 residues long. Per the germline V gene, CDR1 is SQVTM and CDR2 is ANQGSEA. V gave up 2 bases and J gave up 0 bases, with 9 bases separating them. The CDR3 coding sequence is TGCAGCGTTGAATTAGGGACTAGCACAGATACGCAGTATTTT. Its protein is CSVELGTSTDTQYF.

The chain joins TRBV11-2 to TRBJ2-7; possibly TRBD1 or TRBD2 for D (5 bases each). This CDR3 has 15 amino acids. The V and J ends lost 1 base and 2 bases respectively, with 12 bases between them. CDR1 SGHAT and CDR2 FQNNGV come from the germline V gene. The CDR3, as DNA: TGTGCCAGCAGCTTAGTCCGGGACGGTACCTACGAGCAGTACTTC. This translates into CASSLVRDGTYEQYF.

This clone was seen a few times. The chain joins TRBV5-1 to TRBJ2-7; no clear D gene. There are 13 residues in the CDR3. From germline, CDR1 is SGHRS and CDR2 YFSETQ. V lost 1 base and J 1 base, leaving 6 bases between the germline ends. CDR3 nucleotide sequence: TGCGCCAGCAGCTTGATCGGTTCCTACGAGCAGTACTTC. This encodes CASSLIGSYEQYF.

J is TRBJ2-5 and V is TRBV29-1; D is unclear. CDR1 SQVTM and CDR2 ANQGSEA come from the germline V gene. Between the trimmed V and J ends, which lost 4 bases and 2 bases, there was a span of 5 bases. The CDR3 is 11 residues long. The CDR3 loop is CSVGDQETQYF. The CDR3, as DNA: TGCAGCGTTGGCGATCAAGAGACCCAGTACTTC.

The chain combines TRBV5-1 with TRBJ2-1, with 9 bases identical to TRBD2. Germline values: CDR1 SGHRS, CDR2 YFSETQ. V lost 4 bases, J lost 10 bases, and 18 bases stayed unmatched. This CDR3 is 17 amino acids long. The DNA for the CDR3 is TGCGCCAGCAGCCCCAGGGTTGCTAGCGGGGCATCGGGAGAGCAGTTCTTC. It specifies CASSPRVASGASGEQFF. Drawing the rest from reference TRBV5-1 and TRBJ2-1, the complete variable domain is KAGVTQTPRYLIKTRGQQVTLSCSPISGHRSVSWYQQTPGQGLQFLFEYFSETQRNKGNFPGRFSGRQFSNSRSEMNVSTLELGDSALYLCASSPRVASGASGEQFFGPGTRLTVL.

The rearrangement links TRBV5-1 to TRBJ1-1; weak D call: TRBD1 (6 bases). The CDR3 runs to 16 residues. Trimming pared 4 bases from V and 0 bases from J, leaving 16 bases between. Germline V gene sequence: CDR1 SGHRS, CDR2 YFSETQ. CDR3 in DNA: TGCGCCAGCAGCCCCTTCCCGGGACAATTGAACACTGAAGCTTTCTTT. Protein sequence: CASSPFPGQLNTEAFF.

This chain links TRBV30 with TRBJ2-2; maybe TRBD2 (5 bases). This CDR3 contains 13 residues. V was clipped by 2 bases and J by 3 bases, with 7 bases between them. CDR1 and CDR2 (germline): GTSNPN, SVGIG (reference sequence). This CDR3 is CAWSSGYTGELFF. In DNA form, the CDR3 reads TGTGCCTGGAGTTCGGGGTACACCGGGGAGCTGTTTTTT.

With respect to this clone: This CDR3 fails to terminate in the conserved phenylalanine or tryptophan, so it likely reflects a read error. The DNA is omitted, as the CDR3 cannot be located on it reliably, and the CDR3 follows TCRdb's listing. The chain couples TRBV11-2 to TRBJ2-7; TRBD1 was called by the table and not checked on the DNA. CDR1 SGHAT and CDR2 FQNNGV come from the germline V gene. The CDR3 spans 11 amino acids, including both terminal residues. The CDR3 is CASSLAGQALA.

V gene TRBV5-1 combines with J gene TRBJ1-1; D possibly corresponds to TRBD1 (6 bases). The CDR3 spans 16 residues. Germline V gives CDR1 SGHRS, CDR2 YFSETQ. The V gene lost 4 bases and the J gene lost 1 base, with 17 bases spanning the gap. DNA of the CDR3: TGCGCCAGCAGCCATGGCAACCCGGGGGCGAACACTGAAGCTTTCTTT. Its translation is CASSHGNPGANTEAFF.

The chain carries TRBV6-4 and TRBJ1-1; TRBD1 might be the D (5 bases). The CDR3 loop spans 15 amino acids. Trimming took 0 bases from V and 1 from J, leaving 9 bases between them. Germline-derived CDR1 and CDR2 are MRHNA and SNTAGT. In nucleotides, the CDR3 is TGTGCCAGCAGTGACTCAGGACACCAGAACACTGAAGCTTTCTTT. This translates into CASSDSGHQNTEAFF.

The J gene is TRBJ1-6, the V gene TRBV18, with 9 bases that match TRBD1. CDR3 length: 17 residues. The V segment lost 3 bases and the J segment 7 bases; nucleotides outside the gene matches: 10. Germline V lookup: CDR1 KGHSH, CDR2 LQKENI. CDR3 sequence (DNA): TGTGCCAGCTCACCCCGGGACAGGGAGATCCCAAATTCACCCCTCCACTTT. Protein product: CASSPRDREIPNSPLHF.

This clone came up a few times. DNA for the CDR3: TGCGCCAGCACCTCGGGACAGGGGGCGACTCACGAGCAGTACTTC. Amino acid sequence: CASTSGQGATHEQYF. This chain joins TRBV5-1 and TRBJ2-7, with 12 nucleotides matching TRBD1. The length of the CDR3 is 15 residues. Trimming cost V 6 bases and J 5 bases; bases outside gene matches: 9. The germline CDR1 and CDR2 sequences are SGHRS and YFSETQ. The full variable domain, completed using reference TRBV5-1 and TRBJ2-7, is KAGVTQTPRYLIKTRGQQVTLSCSPISGHRSVSWYQQTPGQGLQFLFEYFSETQRNKGNFPGRFSGRQFSNSRSEMNVSTLELGDSALYLCASTSGQGATHEQYFGPGTRLTVT.

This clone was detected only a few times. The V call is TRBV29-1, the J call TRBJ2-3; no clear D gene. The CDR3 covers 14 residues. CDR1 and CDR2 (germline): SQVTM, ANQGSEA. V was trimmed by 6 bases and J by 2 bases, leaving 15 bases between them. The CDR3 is CSVPLGGLTDTQYF. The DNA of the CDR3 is TGCAGCGTGCCCCTCGGCGGTCTCACAGATACGCAGTATTTT.

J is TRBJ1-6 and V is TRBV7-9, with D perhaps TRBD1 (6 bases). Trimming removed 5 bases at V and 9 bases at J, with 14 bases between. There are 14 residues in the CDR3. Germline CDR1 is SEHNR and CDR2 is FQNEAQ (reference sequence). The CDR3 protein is CASSRTEAASPLHF. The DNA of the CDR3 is TGTGCCAGCAGCAGGACAGAGGCAGCTTCACCCCTCCACTTT.

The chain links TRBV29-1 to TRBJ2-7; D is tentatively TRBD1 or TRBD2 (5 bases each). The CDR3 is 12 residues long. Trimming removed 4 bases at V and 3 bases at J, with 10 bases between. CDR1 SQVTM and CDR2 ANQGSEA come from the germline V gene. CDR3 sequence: CSVVRGGYEQYF. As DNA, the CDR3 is TGCAGCGTTGTTCGGGGCGGCTACGAGCAGTACTTC.

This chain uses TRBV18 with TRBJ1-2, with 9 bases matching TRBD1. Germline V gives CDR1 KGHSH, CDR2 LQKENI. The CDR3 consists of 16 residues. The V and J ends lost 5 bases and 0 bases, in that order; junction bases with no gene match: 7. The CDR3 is CASSAGQGRANYGYTF. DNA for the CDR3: TGTGCCAGCTCAGCAGGACAGGGGCGAGCTAACTATGGCTACACCTTC.

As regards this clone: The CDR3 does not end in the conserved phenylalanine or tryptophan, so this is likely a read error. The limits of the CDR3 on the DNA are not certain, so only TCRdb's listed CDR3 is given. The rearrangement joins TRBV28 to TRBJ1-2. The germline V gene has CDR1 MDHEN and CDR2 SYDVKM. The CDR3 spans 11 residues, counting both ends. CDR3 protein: CATRAGMRLYL.

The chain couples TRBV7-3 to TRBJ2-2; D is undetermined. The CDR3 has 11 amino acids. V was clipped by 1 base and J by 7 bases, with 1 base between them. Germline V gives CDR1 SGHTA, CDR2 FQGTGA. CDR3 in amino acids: CASSLSGELFF. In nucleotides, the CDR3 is TGTGCCAGCAGCTTAAGCGGGGAGCTGTTTTTT.

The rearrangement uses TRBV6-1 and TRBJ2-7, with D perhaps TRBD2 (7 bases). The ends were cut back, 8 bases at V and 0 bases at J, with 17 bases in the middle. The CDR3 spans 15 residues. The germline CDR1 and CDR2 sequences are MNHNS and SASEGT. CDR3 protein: CASRREGQSSYEQYF. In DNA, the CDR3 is TGTGCCAGCCGGAGGGAGGGACAAAGCTCCTACGAGCAGTACTTC.

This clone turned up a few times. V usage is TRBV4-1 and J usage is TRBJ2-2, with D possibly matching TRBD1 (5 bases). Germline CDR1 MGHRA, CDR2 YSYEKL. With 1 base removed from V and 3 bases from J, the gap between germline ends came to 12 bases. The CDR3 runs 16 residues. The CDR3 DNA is TGCGCCAGCAGCCAAGTTGGAGTAGGGGACACCGGGGAGCTGTTTTTT. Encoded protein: CASSQVGVGDTGELFF.